The 28 T cell receptor beta chains below all came from one sample that was sequenced in a study of STAT5B mutations in CD4+ large granular lymphocyte leukemia. Here immunoSEQ multiplex PCR was the method, and the copy in TCRdb shows in-frame clones only, minus some. In the table there are over 950 clones, 77% of which are singletons. Sequencing used PBMCs. All receptors derive from a man aged 70-80 years with CD4+ T-cell large granular lymphocyte leukemia.

The chain recombines TRBV7-6 with TRBJ1-6; D not certain. Germline-derived CDR1 and CDR2 are SGHVS and FNYEAQ. The V end was cut by 8 bases, the J end by 5 bases, with 10 bases between. The length of the CDR3 is 13 residues. CDR3 sequence reads: CASAYTNNSPLHF. The CDR3 DNA sequence: TGTGCCAGCGCCTACACAAATAATTCACCCCTCCACTTT.

The chain is built from TRBV6-5 and TRBJ1-5, with D possibly TRBD1 on 6 matching bases. V lost 2 bases, J lost 6 bases, and 8 bases lay in between. The CDR3 sequence is 13 residues long. The germline V gene has CDR1 MNHEY and CDR2 SVGAGI. CDR3 sequence reads: CASSYQGTQPQHF. The CDR3 nucleotides are TGTGCCAGCAGTTACCAGGGGACTCAGCCCCAGCATTTT.

The V and J genes are TRBV6-5 and TRBJ2-7; a weak D match, TRBD2 (7 bases). The CDR3 runs to 15 residues. Per germline, CDR1 MNHEY and CDR2 SVGAGI. The V gene lost 4 bases and the J gene lost 2 bases, with 15 bases spanning the gap. The DNA of the CDR3 is TGTGCCAGCAGTTTCGGACGGGGGGCGACCTACGAGCAGTACTTC. Its protein is CASSFGRGATYEQYF.

The V gene is TRBV2, the J gene TRBJ1-5, with a tentative D call TRBD1 (6 bases). Trimming cost V 10 bases and J 3 bases, with 22 bases left between them. The CDR3 length is 16 residues. Looked up from germline, CDR1 is SNHLY and CDR2 is FYNNEI. In DNA form, the CDR3 reads TGTGCCACCAGGGGAGTTGGACCCCCGGTCAATCAGCCCCAGCATTTT. Translating gives CATRGVGPPVNQPQHF.

This clone came up a few times. The genes are TRBV5-6 and TRBJ2-1; unclear D gene. Trimming left V 3 bases short and J 4 bases short, with 14 bases between. There are 15 residues in the CDR3. Germline V gene data show CDR1 as SGHDT and CDR2 as YYEEEE. The CDR3 DNA reads TGTGCCAGCAGCTCGGTTGTTGCGCGGTACAATGAGCAGTTCTTC. Protein sequence: CASSSVVARYNEQFF. Variable domain in full (rest from reference TRBV5-6 and TRBJ2-1): DAGVTQSPTHLIKTRGQQVTLRCSPKSGHDTVSWYQQALGQGPQFIFQYYEEEERQRGNFPDRFSGHQFPNYSSELNVNALLLGDSALYLCASSSVVARYNEQFFGPGTRLTVL.

This sequence joins TRBV6-6 and TRBJ1-5, with a weak D call TRBD1 (5 bases). The CDR3 spans 13 residues. In germline, CDR1 is MNHNY, CDR2 SVGAGI (reference sequence). V was trimmed by 10 bases and J by 2 bases, leaving 12 bases between them. The chain's CDR3 is CAIRQLGNQPQHF. The CDR3 DNA sequence: TGTGCCATACGACAGTTGGGCAATCAGCCCCAGCATTTT.

This clone was detected only a few times. The chain has TRBV7-2 and TRBJ2-7; 12 bases are shared with TRBD2. Trimming removed 2 bases from V and 7 bases from J; junction bases left unmatched: 6. Looked up from germline, CDR1 is SGHTA and CDR2 is FQGNSA. The CDR3 is made up of 15 amino acids. In DNA, the CDR3 is TGTGCCAGCAGCTTATACACTAGCGGGGGGCTTGAGCAGTACTTC. This translates into CASSLYTSGGLEQYF.

The J gene is TRBJ1-3, the V gene TRBV9; 8 positions agree with TRBD1. In germline, CDR1 is SGDLS, CDR2 YYNGEE. CDR3 length: 16 residues. With V trimmed by 3 bases and J by 5 bases, 10 bases remained unmatched. Written as DNA, the CDR3 is TGTGCCAGCAGCGACCCGGCCGGACAGGGTAGAAACACCATATATTTT. Translated: CASSDPAGQGRNTIYF.

V is TRBV10-3 and J is TRBJ1-2, with D possibly TRBD1 on 5 matching bases. Germline V gives CDR1 ENHRY, CDR2 SYGVKD. This CDR3 has 15 amino acids. V lost 5 bases and J lost 2, with 15 bases in between. The chain's CDR3 is CAISPHGTENYGYTF. The CDR3 region has the DNA TGTGCCATCAGTCCTCATGGGACGGAAAACTATGGCTACACCTTC.

The chain is built from TRBV2 and TRBJ2-3, with D maybe TRBD1 (5 bases). The CDR3 is 13 residues long. V lost 3 bases, J lost 6 bases, and 10 bases lay in between. From germline, CDR1 is SNHLY and CDR2 FYNNEI. The CDR3 loop reads CASSDGTGDTQYF. As DNA, the CDR3 is TGTGCCAGCAGTGATGGTACAGGTGATACGCAGTATTTT.

The gene calls are TRBV5-4 and TRBJ1-4, with D possibly TRBD1 on 6 matching bases. Per germline, CDR1 SGHNT and CDR2 YYREEE (reference sequence). V lost 1 base and J lost 7, with 14 bases in between. The length of the CDR3 is 15 residues. Here the CDR3 DNA reads TGTGCCAGCAGCTTGAAGGGGGGCGTCCGTGAAAAACTGTTTTTT. Protein product: CASSLKGGVREKLFF.

The genes are TRBV19 and TRBJ2-2; 9 nucleotides line up with TRBD2. The CDR3 is made up of 15 amino acids. V lost 5 bases to trimming and J lost 1 base; unmatched junction nucleotides: 2. In germline, CDR1 is LNHDA, CDR2 SQIVND (reference sequence). CDR3 DNA: TGTGCCAGTAGTTTACTAGCGGGGAACACCGGGGAGCTGTTTTTT. The encoded protein is CASSLLAGNTGELFF.

This clone has a single count. The chain links TRBV18 to TRBJ1-1; D unresolved. V was cut by 3 bases and J by 6 bases, with 8 bases left in between. The length of the CDR3 is 12 residues. In germline, CDR1 is KGHSH, CDR2 LQKENI. In nucleotides, the CDR3 is TGTGCCAGCTCACCGGACTTTTCTGAAGCTTTCTTT. This sequence encodes CASSPDFSEAFF.

This clone was seen a handful of times. The chain joins TRBV14 to TRBJ1-6; D remains ambiguous. V lost 0 bases and J 7 bases, leaving 4 bases between the germline ends. CDR1 and CDR2 from the germline V gene are SGHDN and FVKESK. This CDR3 region has 13 residues. CDR3 loop: CASSQDWNSPLHF. CDR3 coding DNA: TGTGCCAGCAGCCAAGATTGGAATTCACCCCTCCACTTT. The entire variable domain, with the rest obtained from reference TRBV14 and TRBJ1-6, is as follows: EAGVTQFPSHSVIEKGQTVTLRCDPISGHDNLYWYRRVMGKEIKFLLHFVKESKQDESGMPNNRFLAERTGGTYSTLKVQPAELEDSGVYFCASSQDWNSPLHFGNGTRLTVT.

The CDR3 coding sequence is TGTGCCAGCAGCTTAGCGGCAACTAACTATGGCTACACCTTC. Protein product: CASSLAATNYGYTF. The J gene is TRBJ1-2, the V gene TRBV11-3; D gene uncertain. This CDR3 has 14 amino acids. Between the trimmed V and J ends, which lost 1 base and 0 bases, there was a span of 6 bases. Germline CDR1 SGHNT, CDR2 YENEEA.

The chain combines TRBV7-9 with TRBJ2-3; TRBD1 might be the D (5 bases). CDR1 and CDR2 (germline): SEHNR, FQNEAQ (reference sequence). CDR3 length: 14 residues. V shed 2 bases and J shed 3 bases, with 9 bases lying between them. The CDR3 DNA sequence: TGTGCCAGCAGCTTAACGAAGGGGACAGATACGCAGTATTTT. Protein: CASSLTKGTDTQYF.

This clone was observed a few times. The chain has TRBV19 and TRBJ2-2; D is unresolved. This CDR3 spans 12 amino acids. Germline V CDR1 and CDR2: LNHDA, SQIVND (reference sequence). V lost 7 bases, J lost 6 bases, and 9 bases lay in between. CDR3 coding DNA: TGTGCCAGTACCCATCGGTCCGGGGAGCTGTTTTTT. Amino acids: CASTHRSGELFF.

V and J are TRBV7-9 and TRBJ1-6, with TRBD1 matching over 7 bases. Germline trimming cut 4 bases from V and 6 bases from J; bases unmatched to any gene: 3. Germline loops: CDR1 SEHNR, CDR2 FQNEAQ (reference sequence). The length of the CDR3 is 14 residues. The CDR3 reads CASSWDSRNSPLHF. CDR3 nucleotides: TGTGCCAGCAGCTGGGACAGCCGTAATTCACCCCTCCACTTT.

The V gene is TRBV7-8, the J gene TRBJ2-5; 8 bases agree with TRBD1. Germline loops: CDR1 SGHVS, CDR2 FQNEAQ. CDR3 length: 14 residues. The ends lost 5 bases at V and 5 bases at J; junction bases unmatched: 7. The CDR3 DNA reads as TGTGCCAGCAGCCTTGGGGACAGGAGGGAGACCCAGTACTTC. Amino acid sequence: CASSLGDRRETQYF.

This clone has only a few counts. The CDR3 coding sequence is TGTGCCAGCAGCCAGGGGACAGATAAGTCGGGAGCTTTCTTT. Translating it yields CASSQGTDKSGAFF. The gene calls are TRBV5-4 and TRBJ1-1; TRBD1 agrees at 7 bases. Germline lookup yields CDR1 SGHNT and CDR2 YYREEE (reference sequence). This CDR3 has 14 residues. J gave up 10 bases and V 4 bases, and 13 bases lay outside the gene matches.

The rearrangement joins TRBV5-6 to TRBJ2-5, with unresolved D. Trimming removed 5 bases from V and 2 bases from J, with 4 bases in between. The CDR3 has 11 amino acids. Germline V gene lookup returns CDR1 SGHDT and CDR2 YYEEEE. The CDR3 sequence: CASSTQETQYF. CDR3 coding DNA: TGTGCCAGCAGTACACAAGAGACCCAGTACTTC.

V gene TRBV11-2 combines with J gene TRBJ2-2; D is unclear. V lost 0 bases, J lost 5 bases, and 7 bases lay in between. Germline values: CDR1 SGHAT, CDR2 FQNNGV. This CDR3 has 14 amino acids. The DNA for the CDR3 is TGTGCCAGCAGCTTAGATCTTGGTACCGGGGAGCTGTTTTTT. Its translation: CASSLDLGTGELFF.

This sequence joins TRBV9 and TRBJ1-2; TRBD1 matches 10 bases. The CDR3 contains 15 residues. Germline V lookup: CDR1 SGDLS, CDR2 YYNGEE. V trimming: 6 bases; J trimming: 4 bases; junction bases outside the gene matches: 9. CDR3 amino acids: CASTPGDRGLYGYTF. The CDR3 DNA sequence: TGTGCCAGCACCCCCGGGGACAGGGGCCTCTATGGCTACACCTTC.

V gene TRBV14 combines with J gene TRBJ2-3; TRBD2 agrees at 8 bases. Germline CDR1 and CDR2: SGHDN and FVKESK. The CDR3 totals 16 residues. The V segment lost 0 bases and the J segment 2 bases; nucleotides outside the gene matches: 4. This CDR3 reads CASSQELAVTTDTQYF. CDR3 nucleotides: TGTGCCAGCAGCCAAGAACTAGCGGTAACCACAGATACGCAGTATTTT. Full variable domain (remainder filled in from reference TRBV14 and TRBJ2-3): EAGVTQFPSHSVIEKGQTVTLRCDPISGHDNLYWYRRVMGKEIKFLLHFVKESKQDESGMPNNRFLAERTGGTYSTLKVQPAELEDSGVYFCASSQELAVTTDTQYFGPGTRLTVL.

This clone was observed a few times. The rearrangement uses TRBV19 and TRBJ2-2; D is possibly TRBD2 (5 bases). In germline, CDR1 is LNHDA, CDR2 SQIVND (reference sequence). This CDR3 region has 14 residues. The V end was cut by 4 bases, the J end by 1 base, with 7 bases between. CDR3 bases: TGTGCCAGTAGTACCGGACTGAACACCGGGGAGCTGTTTTTT. This codes for CASSTGLNTGELFF.

The chain couples TRBV19 to TRBJ1-4; D gene unclear. V lost 3 bases, J lost 8 bases, and 7 bases lay in between. This CDR3 is built from 12 residues. In germline, CDR1 is LNHDA, CDR2 SQIVND (reference sequence). The CDR3 here is CASSISIEKLFF. The CDR3 region has the DNA TGTGCCAGTAGTATTTCGATCGAAAAACTGTTTTTT.

The chain links TRBV19 to TRBJ1-2, with 7 bases fitting TRBD1. The CDR3 is 13 amino acids. The ends lost 6 bases at V and 3 bases at J; junction bases unmatched: 4. Germline values: CDR1 LNHDA, CDR2 SQIVND (reference sequence). CDR3 nucleotide sequence: TGTGCCAGTAGACAGGGGAGGGACTATGGCTACACCTTC. It translates to CASRQGRDYGYTF.

The CDR3 region is CASSDYAPGTNGYNEQFF. The CDR3 nucleotides are TGTGCCAGTAGTGACTACGCTCCCGGGACTAACGGCTACAATGAGCAGTTCTTC. The chain couples TRBV19 to TRBJ2-1, with 7 bases matching TRBD2. The ends lost 5 bases at V and 3 bases at J; junction bases unmatched: 16. In germline, CDR1 is LNHDA, CDR2 SQIVND (reference sequence). The CDR3 loop spans 18 amino acids.